This is a list of T cell receptor beta chains from one sample in a study of T cells in Graves' hyperthyroidism and ophthalmopathy. TCRdb independently ran MiXCR on the multiplex PCR reads; one entry per CDR3 protein. Of about 680,000 distinct CDR3 sequences listed, roughly 32% are singletons. Sequencing was performed on blood. The receptors originated from a woman aged 40 to 50 with Graves' hyperthyroidism. CDR3s leave out the opening cysteine and the closing phenylalanine or tryptophan.

TRBJ2-5 | TRBV20-1 | SAREKAGKETQY
TRBJ1-4 | TRBV19 | ASSTGTNEKLF
TRBJ1-1 | TRBV6-5 | ASSSEVGMNTEAF
TRBJ2-7 | TRBV5-1 | ASSLRWVHYEQY
TRBJ1-5 | TRBV30 | AWSGPGQGLGQPQH
TRBJ1-6 | TRBV6-5 | ASSRLTGYDNSPLH
TRBJ1-3 | TRBV5-1 | ASSVTGANTIY
TRBJ2-7 | TRBV18 | ASSPSSNSYEQY
TRBJ1-4 | TRBV5-1 | ASTLGPGQVVDPGEKLF
TRBJ1-2 | TRBV20-1 | SASKGDYGYT
TRBJ1-1 | TRBV7-8 | ASSLSFRSEAF
TRBJ2-5 | TRBV7-2 | ASSLVAGGLQETQY
TRBJ2-7 | TRBV4-3 | AGSTHRQSTYEQY
TRBJ2-5 | TRBV12-3/TRBV12-4 | ASSPKRAARETQY
TRBJ1-5 | TRBV14 | ASSFRRTGGFQPQH
TRBJ2-2 | TRBV6-5 | ASRTGQLRTGELF
TRBJ1-5 | TRBV10-3 | AISEVWTAFSNQPQH
TRBJ1-1 | TRBV12-3/TRBV12-4 | ASSTYRANTEAF
TRBJ1-3 | TRBV20-1 | SAREAGNTIY
TRBJ1-5 | TRBV12-3/TRBV12-4 | ASSTGGPQH
TRBJ1-3 | TRBV10-3 | ATLGEANYGYTIY
TRBJ2-5 | TRBV7-2 | ASSLTQGDIGETQY
TRBJ1-3 | TRBV20-1 | SASPSVGPKKGGNTIY
TRBJ1-1 | TRBV29-1 | SAAAGRNTEAF
TRBJ2-5 | TRBV11-3 | ASSSLLGGETQY
TRBJ1-1 | TRBV12-5 | ASGFGGLAAF
TRBJ1-3 | TRBV7-9 | ASSQAYHGTSGNTIY
TRBJ1-6 | TRBV2 | ASTRQGVNSPLH
TRBJ1-1 | TRBV24-1 | ATSARDSNTEAF
TRBJ1-2 | TRBV29-1 | SVEGESGGFYGYT
TRBJ2-7 | TRBV11-2 | ASSPALPYPREQY
TRBJ2-3 | TRBV7-9 | ASSSRGRYTQY
TRBJ2-3 | TRBV7-9 | ASSPRTSGFTDTQY
TRBJ1-5 | TRBV10-3 | AISEGQGSNQPQH
TRBJ1-5 | TRBV6-6 | ASSSGQGYSNQPQH
TRBJ2-7 | TRBV7-9 | ASSLVGLAPYEQY
TRBJ2-7 | TRBV29-1 | SAQQGARYEQY
TRBJ2-6 | TRBV9 | ASSAQQGSSGANVLT
TRBJ1-6 | TRBV7-2 | AGSQPPGQQNSPLH
TRBJ2-7 | TRBV20-1 | SASSWGEQY
TRBJ1-2 | TRBV4-3 | ASSQDDRENYGYT
TRBJ1-2 | TRBV15 | ATSREVTGRDGYT
TRBJ2-2 | TRBV20-1 | SARGYGKTGELF
TRBJ1-1 | TRBV5-8 | ASSLVAGGFTEAF
TRBJ1-2 | TRBV10-3 | AISESVTSDGYT
TRBJ2-5 | TRBV6-5 | ASSYLSTGLAETQY